A selection of T cell receptor beta chains follows, all from one sample in a study of technical replicates of blood from a few donors. Measured with immunoSEQ multiplex PCR; TCRdb has only the in-frame clones, and not every one. Counted here are 65,000 to 80,000 clones, almost 99% occurring once; the ten biggest clones make up 0.2% to 0.25%. Sequencing used T cells isolated from PBMCs. All receptors come from a human donor in good health. Both conserved end residues are part of each CDR3. D genes are given only for firm matches. Not every row has a clone size; where given, it reads once, few, many or a size class.

TGTGCCTCCAGCCTGGGACAGGGGTCTGGAAACACCATATATTTT CASSLGQGSGNTIYF TRBV6-5 once TRBJ1-3 TRBD1
TGTGCCAGCAGCCAAGAGTTACTTCCAGGGGGTGCTTTCTTT CASSQELLPGGAFF TRBV14 once TRBJ1-1 TRBD1
TGTGCCAGCACCCCGGGAGGGGGTAACACTGAAGCTTTCTTT CASTPGGGNTEAFF TRBV27 . TRBJ1-1 .
TGTGCCAGCAGTCCGGGCCGGGAGTTGGATACGCAGTATTTT CASSPGRELDTQYF TRBV6-5 . TRBJ2-3 .
TGTGCCAGCAGCCCGACTAGCGGGAGAGGAACAGATACGCAGTATTTT CASSPTSGRGTDTQYF TRBV11-2 . TRBJ2-3 TRBD2
TGTGCCAGCAGGGGGCGAAGAAACACCATATATTTT CASRGRRNTIYF TRBV7-9 . TRBJ1-3 .
TGTGCCAGCAGCTTAGATGGCTTATCCACCGGGGAGCTGTTTTTT CASSLDGLSTGELFF TRBV7-6 . TRBJ2-2 .
TGTGCCAGCAGCGAAGGGGGGGAGAAATACTACGAGCAGTACTTC CASSEGGEKYYEQYF TRBV5-6 . TRBJ2-7 .
TGTGCCAGCAGCGCCCGACTAGCTGCTTACGAGCAGTACTTC CASSARLAAYEQYF TRBV13 . TRBJ2-7 TRBD2
TGTGCCTGGTCGGTTTCGGGGGGTGGCTACACCTTC CAWSVSGGGYTF TRBV30 . TRBJ1-2 .
TGTGCCTGGAGTGTATTAGGACTAGCGGATACAGATACGCAGTATTTT CAWSVLGLADTDTQYF TRBV30 . TRBJ2-3 TRBD2
TGTGCCATCGGACTAGCGGGAATCTACGAGCAGTACTTC CAIGLAGIYEQYF TRBV6-6 . TRBJ2-7 TRBD2
TGTGCCAGTCGGCCTAGGGGGCGCGGGGATGAAAAACTGTTTTTT CASRPRGRGDEKLFF TRBV19 . TRBJ1-4 TRBD1
TGCAGTGCTTACGGGAGTGGTGAGCAGTACTTC CSAYGSGEQYF TRBV20-1 . TRBJ2-7 .
TGTGCCAGCACAGGTTTCTCTGGAAACACCATATATTTT CASTGFSGNTIYF TRBV9 . TRBJ1-3 .
TGTGCCAGCAGTTATATTACGGACAGGGAAGAAAAACTGTTTTTT CASSYITDREEKLFF TRBV6-5 . TRBJ1-4 TRBD1
TGTGCCAGTAGTATACGGGAGGATAACAATGAGCAGTTCTTC CASSIREDNNEQFF TRBV19 . TRBJ2-1 TRBD2
TGTGCCAGCAGCAAGACAGGGACAGATCAGCCCCAGCATTTT CASSKTGTDQPQHF TRBV21-1 once TRBJ1-5 .
TGTGCCAGCAGCTTAGTTAGTGGGGGGCAAGAGACCCAGTACTTC CASSLVSGGQETQYF TRBV7-9 . TRBJ2-5 .
TGTGCCAGCAGCGTGGGAGGGAGCACCTACAATGAGCAGTTCTTC CASSVGGSTYNEQFF TRBV9 . TRBJ2-1 TRBD2
TGCGCCAGCAGCTTGGGTTCTAGCGTGCAAGAGACCCAGTACTTC CASSLGSSVQETQYF TRBV5-1 . TRBJ2-5 .
TGTGCCAGCAGCTCCCGGACTAGCGGGAGGGCCAGTGAGCAGTTCTTC CASSSRTSGRASEQFF TRBV7-3 . TRBJ2-1 TRBD2
TGTGCCAGCAGCTACAGGGGGCTGGATGGCTACACCTTC CASSYRGLDGYTF TRBV5-6 . TRBJ1-2 TRBD1
TGTGCCAGCAGTTACTCGGAGGGCTACCAGCCCCAGCATTTT CASSYSEGYQPQHF TRBV6-5 . TRBJ1-5 .
TGTGCCAGCAGTTTCGGCGGGAGGCCCTACGAGCAGTACTTC CASSFGGRPYEQYF TRBV27 . TRBJ2-7 TRBD2
TGTGCCAGCAGTTTAGCGGGAGGGGTGTCTATTAGCAATGAGCAGTTCTTC CASSLAGGVSISNEQFF TRBV2 . TRBJ2-1 TRBD2
TGTGCCAGCAGTGACACCACGGGGGTCTACGAGCAGTACTTC CASSDTTGVYEQYF TRBV2 . TRBJ2-7 .
TGCTCCAGCAGAACTTTGGGTGGGCACCCTTTAACCTCTGGGGCCAACGTCCTGACTTTC CSSRTLGGHPLTSGANVLTF TRBV23-1 . TRBJ2-6 .
TGCGCCAGCAGCCAAGGTGCTGAGCGGGAGTCCTACAATGAGCAGTTCTTC CASSQGAERESYNEQFF TRBV4-1 once TRBJ2-1 TRBD2
TGTGCCAGCAGAACAAACATCGATCAGCCCCAGCATTTT CASRTNIDQPQHF TRBV6-6 . TRBJ1-5 .
TGTGCCAGCAGCTTATCCGAACCCGACAGGGGTGAATTCACTGAAGCTTTCTTT CASSLSEPDRGEFTEAFF TRBV7-6 . TRBJ1-1 TRBD1
TGCAGCGTTAGTACAGGGGGCAACACTGAAGCTTTCTTT CSVSTGGNTEAFF TRBV29-1 . TRBJ1-1 TRBD1
TGTGCCAGCAGCCCCCGTACGGGAAAGAACACTGAAGCTTTCTTT CASSPRTGKNTEAFF TRBV5-6 . TRBJ1-1 .
TGTGCCGCCAAAGGGGGGACAGCTAGCAATCAGCCCCAGCATTTT CAAKGGTASNQPQHF TRBV21-1 once TRBJ1-5 .
TGTGCCAGCAGCAGGGGACTAGAGGGGGATACGCAGTATTTT CASSRGLEGDTQYF TRBV11-1 . TRBJ2-3 TRBD2
TGTGCCAGCTATGGGGCTGAGTGGGATGAAAAACTGTTTTTT CASYGAEWDEKLFF TRBV2 . TRBJ1-4 .
TGTGCCAGTAGTGCGGGAATCTCAAACCAGCCCCAGCATTTT CASSAGISNQPQHF TRBV19 . TRBJ1-5 .
TGTGCCAGCAGCCTGGGGGGTGGGGGGTTCAATGAGCAGTTCTTC CASSLGGGGFNEQFF TRBV5-6 . TRBJ2-1 .
TGTGCCAGTAGTATGTCGCAGGGGGCCTACGAGCAGTACTTC CASSMSQGAYEQYF TRBV19 . TRBJ2-7 TRBD1
TGTGCCTGGAGTGTAGGACAGGGCAATCAGCCCCAGCATTTT CAWSVGQGNQPQHF TRBV30 . TRBJ1-5 TRBD1
TGTGCCAGCAGTTTGGACAGGGGGTACAATGAGCAGTTCTTC CASSLDRGYNEQFF TRBV27 . TRBJ2-1 TRBD1
TGCGCCAGCAGCTTTACAGGGGGCGCCTACACCGGGGAGCTGTTTTTT CASSFTGGAYTGELFF TRBV5-1 . TRBJ2-2 TRBD1
TGTGCCAGCGGAGACAGGCGCTCTGGAAACACCATATATTTT CASGDRRSGNTIYF TRBV7-2 . TRBJ1-3 .
TGTGCCAGCAAACAGGGGGTCACTGAAGCTTTCTTT CASKQGVTEAFF TRBV28 once TRBJ1-1 TRBD1
TGCGCCAGCGGGGACCGGGACAGGGCCGGCAATGAGCAGTTCTTC CASGDRDRAGNEQFF TRBV4-1 once TRBJ2-1 TRBD1
TGCGCCAGCAGCCCTGGACTAGCGGGAGGATCTCACTACGAGCAGTACTTC CASSPGLAGGSHYEQYF TRBV4-1 . TRBJ2-7 TRBD2
TGTGCCAGCAGTTTACGGACAGACTATGGCTACACCTTC CASSLRTDYGYTF TRBV27 . TRBJ1-2 .
TGTGCCAGCACTGTTGTCTTTCAGCGGGAGACATCTGAGCAGTTCTTC CASTVVFQRETSEQFF TRBV19 . TRBJ2-1 TRBD2
TGTGCCAGTAGTCTAACGGGACTCCGGGAGGTGACCGGGGAGCTGTTTTTT CASSLTGLREVTGELFF TRBV19 . TRBJ2-2 TRBD2
TGTGCCAGCAGTTTTAGGGGGCTTCAGCCCCAGCATTTT CASSFRGLQPQHF TRBV27 . TRBJ1-5 TRBD1
TGTGCCAGCAGCCGGGACAGGGTGGAGACCCAGTACTTC CASSRDRVETQYF TRBV7-2 . TRBJ2-5 TRBD1
TGCGCCAGCAGCTTGAGAGGGAGGCAAGAGACCCAGTACTTC CASSLRGRQETQYF TRBV5-1 . TRBJ2-5 .
TGTGCCAGCAGTTACGGTACAGGGAGCGAGCAGTACTTC CASSYGTGSEQYF TRBV6-5 . TRBJ2-7 .
TGTGCCAGCAGCTTGACAGGGACCTACGAGCAGTACTTC CASSLTGTYEQYF TRBV13 . TRBJ2-7 TRBD1
TGTGCCAGCAGGTCTTTCACCGGGGAGCTGTTTTTT CASRSFTGELFF TRBV2 . TRBJ2-2 .
TGTGCCAGCAGCTTAGATGGGGAGGGAGACACTGAAGCTTTCTTT CASSLDGEGDTEAFF TRBV11-2 . TRBJ1-1 .
TGTGCCAGCCACAGGGATAGCAATCAGCCCCAGCATTTT CASHRDSNQPQHF TRBV6-1 . TRBJ1-5 .